This record covers a single T cell receptor beta chain. Its cognate antigen is unknown. The data derive from a study of T cells after posttransplantation cyclophosphamide. Study conclusions and caveats: Skin or GI-infiltrating T cells shared few TRB sequences with blood. TRB clonality was highly associated with recipient CMV seropositivity and reactivation.

This CDR3 comprises 16 residues. CDR1 and CDR2 from the germline V gene are SGHTA and FQGNSA. Generated by immunoSEQ multiplex PCR, the TCRdb table keeps only in-frame clones and is missing some. The specimen has 20,000 to 30,000 clones, none found just once. The origin of this receptor is a woman between 50 and 59 years old in good health, CMV-negative, and a related stem cell transplant donor. V is TRBV7-2 and J is TRBJ2-5; no clear D gene. The J call may be wrong; the DNA end is better matched by TRBJ2-7. Sample: PBMCs. CDR3: CASSLNGLPSSYEQYF. As DNA, the CDR3 is TGTGCCAGCAGCCTAAATGGGTTGCCTAGCTCCTACGAGCAGTACTTC.